This TCR beta chain was profiled in a study of blood T cell repertoires in COVID-19. The wider study: COVID-19 samples collected from the United States, Italy and Spain covered acute and convalescent phases.

While infection was still active, Seattle patients were enrolled and then followed longitudinally. Germline V gives CDR1 SGHNT, CDR2 YYREEE (reference sequence). This CDR3 is built from 14 residues. V was trimmed by 4 bases and J by 5 bases, leaving 15 bases between them. As originally analysed: It was from reference gene primer amplification that nucleated cell counts were estimated. Clones were sequenced by immunoSEQ multiplex PCR, and TCRdb holds only the in-frame ones, with some missing. V and J calls and clone size follow that table, whereas D and trimming were derived from the DNA. The table has 200,000 to 250,000 clones, more than 80% seen once.

Sequencing was performed on peripheral blood. The receptor was derived from a woman aged 80 or over with COVID-19, enrolled during active disease. The chain combines TRBV5-4 with TRBJ1-1, with D possibly being TRBD1 (5 bases). CDR3 sequence: CASSPREGRTEAFF. CDR3 nucleotides: TGTGCCAGCAGCCCTCGGGAGGGGAGGACTGAAGCTTTCTTT.